One T cell receptor (beta chain) is described in this entry. Its target is not known. This sample was taken from a study of T cell repertoires in cytomegalovirus infection. The study's findings and limits: Summed frequency of public TCR beta families distinguished CMV carriers with the relevant HLA. HLA-C-restricted TCR beta clonotypes specific for CMV led the ex vivo response.

TCRdb analysed the reads with MiXCR anew, one entry per CDR3 protein. Of about 250,000 distinct CDR3 sequences listed, around 15% are singletons. V dropped 2 bases and J dropped 7 bases, with 12 bases sitting between them. The CDR3 has 14 amino acids. Per the germline V gene, CDR1 is MDHEN and CDR2 is SYDVKM. The J gene is TRBJ2-1, the V gene TRBV28; a possible D gene is TRBD1 (5 bases). Sequenced input: CD8+ T cells from PBMCs. This clonotype originated in a human donor in good health (CMV status not recorded). Some clones in this sample may be carry-over from other donors' samples. CDR3 sequence (DNA): TGTGCCAGCAGTTTACGTGGCAGGGTGAATGAGCAGTTCTTC. The encoded protein is CASSLRGRVNEQFF.